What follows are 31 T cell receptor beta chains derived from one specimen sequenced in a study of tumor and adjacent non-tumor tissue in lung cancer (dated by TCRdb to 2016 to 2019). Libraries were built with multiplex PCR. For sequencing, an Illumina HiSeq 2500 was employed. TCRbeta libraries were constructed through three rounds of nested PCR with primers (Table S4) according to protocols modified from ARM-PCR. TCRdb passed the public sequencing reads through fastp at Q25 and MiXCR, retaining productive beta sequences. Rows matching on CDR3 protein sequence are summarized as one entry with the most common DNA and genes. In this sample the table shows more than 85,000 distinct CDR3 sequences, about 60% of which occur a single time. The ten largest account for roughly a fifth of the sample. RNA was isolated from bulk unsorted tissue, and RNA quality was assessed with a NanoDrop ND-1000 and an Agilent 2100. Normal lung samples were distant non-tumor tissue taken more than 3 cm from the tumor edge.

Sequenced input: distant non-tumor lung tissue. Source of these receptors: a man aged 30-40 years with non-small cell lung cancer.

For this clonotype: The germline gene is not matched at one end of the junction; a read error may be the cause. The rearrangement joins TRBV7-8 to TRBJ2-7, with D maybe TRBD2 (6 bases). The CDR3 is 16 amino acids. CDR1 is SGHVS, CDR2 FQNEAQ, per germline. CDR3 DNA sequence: TGTGCCAGCAGCTCCCCGGGCGGGGCCAGCTCCTACGAACAGTACTTC. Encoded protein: CASSSPGGASSYEQYF.

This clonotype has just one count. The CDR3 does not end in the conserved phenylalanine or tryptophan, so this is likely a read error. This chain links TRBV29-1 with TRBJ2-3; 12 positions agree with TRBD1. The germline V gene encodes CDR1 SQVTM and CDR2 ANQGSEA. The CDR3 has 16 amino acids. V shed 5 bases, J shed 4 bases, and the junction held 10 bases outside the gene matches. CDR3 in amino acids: CSVPPPGQGAPDTQYL. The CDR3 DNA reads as TGCAGCGTTCCACCCCCGGGACAGGGGGCACCAGATACGCAGTATTTA.

CDR3 bases: TGTGACAGTAGCCCAGGGGAGTTTTGGGGAGAGACCCAGTACTTC. It specifies CDSSPGEFWGETQYF. This sequence joins TRBV7-3 and TRBJ2-5, with D tentatively TRBD1 (6 bases). The CDR3 totals 15 residues. Germline V lookup: CDR1 SGHTA, CDR2 FQGTGA.

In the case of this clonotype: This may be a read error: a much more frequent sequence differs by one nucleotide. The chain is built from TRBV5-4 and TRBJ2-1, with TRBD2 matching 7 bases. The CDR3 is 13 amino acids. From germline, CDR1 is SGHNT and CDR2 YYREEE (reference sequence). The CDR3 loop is CDSRSSGNNEQFF. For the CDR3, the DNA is TGTGACAGCAGATCTAGCGGTAACAATGAGCAGTTCTTC.

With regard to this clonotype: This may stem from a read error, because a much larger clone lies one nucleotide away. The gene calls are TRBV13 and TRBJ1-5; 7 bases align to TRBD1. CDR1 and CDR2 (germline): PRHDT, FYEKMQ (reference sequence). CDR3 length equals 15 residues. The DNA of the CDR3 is TGTGCCAACAGCCTTGGGACAGATCCCAATCAGCCCCAGCATTTT. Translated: CANSLGTDPNQPQHF.

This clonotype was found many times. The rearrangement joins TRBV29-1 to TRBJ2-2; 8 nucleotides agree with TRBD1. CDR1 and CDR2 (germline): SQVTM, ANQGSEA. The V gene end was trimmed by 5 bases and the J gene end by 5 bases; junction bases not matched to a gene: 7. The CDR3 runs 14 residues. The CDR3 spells CSVTDRAGTGELFF. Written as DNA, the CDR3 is TGCAGCGTTACGGACAGGGCGGGGACCGGGGAGCTGTTTTTT.

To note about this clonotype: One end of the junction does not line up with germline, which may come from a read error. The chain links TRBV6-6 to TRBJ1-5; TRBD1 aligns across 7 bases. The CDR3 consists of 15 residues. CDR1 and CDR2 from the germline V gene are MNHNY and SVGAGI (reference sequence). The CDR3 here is CASGYSGRGDQPQHF. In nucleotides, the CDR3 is TGTGCCAGCGGTTACTCGGGCAGGGGGGATCAGCCCCAGCATTTT.

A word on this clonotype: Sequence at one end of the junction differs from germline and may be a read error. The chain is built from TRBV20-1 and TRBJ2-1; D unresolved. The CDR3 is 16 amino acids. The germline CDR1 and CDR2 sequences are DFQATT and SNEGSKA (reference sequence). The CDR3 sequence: CSALGHFPSSYNEQFF. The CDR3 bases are TGTAGTGCCCTAGGGCATTTCCCTTCCTCCTACAATGAGCAGTTCTTC.

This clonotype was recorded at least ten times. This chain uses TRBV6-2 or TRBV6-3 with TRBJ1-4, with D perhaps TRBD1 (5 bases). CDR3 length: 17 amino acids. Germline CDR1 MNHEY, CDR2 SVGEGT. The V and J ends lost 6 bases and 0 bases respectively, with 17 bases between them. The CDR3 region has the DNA TGTGCCAGCAGAATCGGACAAGGAAGTGCAACTAATGAAAAACTGTTTTTT. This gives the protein CASRIGQGSATNEKLFF.

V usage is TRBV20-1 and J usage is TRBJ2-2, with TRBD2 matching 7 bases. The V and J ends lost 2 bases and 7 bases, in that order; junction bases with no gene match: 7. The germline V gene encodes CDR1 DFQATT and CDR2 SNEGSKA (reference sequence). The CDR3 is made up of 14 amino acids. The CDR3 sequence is CSARLAEDIGELFF. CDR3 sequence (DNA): TGCAGTGCTAGACTAGCGGAAGACATCGGGGAGCTGTTTTTT.

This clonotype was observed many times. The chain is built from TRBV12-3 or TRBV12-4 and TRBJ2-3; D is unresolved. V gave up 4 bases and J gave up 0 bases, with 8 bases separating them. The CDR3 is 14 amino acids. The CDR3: CASSSQRSTDTQYF. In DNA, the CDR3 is TGTGCCAGCAGTTCCCAGAGGAGCACAGATACGCAGTATTTT.

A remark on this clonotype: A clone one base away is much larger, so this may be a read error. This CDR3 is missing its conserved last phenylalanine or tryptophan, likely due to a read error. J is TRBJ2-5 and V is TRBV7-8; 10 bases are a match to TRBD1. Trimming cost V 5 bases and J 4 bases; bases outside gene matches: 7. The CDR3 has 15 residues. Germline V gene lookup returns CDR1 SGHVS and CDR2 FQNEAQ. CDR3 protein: CASSLRTGGRETQYL. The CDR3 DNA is TGTGCCAGCAGCCTTCGGACAGGGGGGAGAGAGACCCAGTACTTA.

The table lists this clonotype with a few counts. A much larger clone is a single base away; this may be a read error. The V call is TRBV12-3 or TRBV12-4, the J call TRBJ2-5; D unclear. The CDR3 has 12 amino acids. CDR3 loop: CTSSHSRRTQYF. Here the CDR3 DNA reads TGTACCAGCTCACATAGTAGGCGGACCCAGTACTTC.

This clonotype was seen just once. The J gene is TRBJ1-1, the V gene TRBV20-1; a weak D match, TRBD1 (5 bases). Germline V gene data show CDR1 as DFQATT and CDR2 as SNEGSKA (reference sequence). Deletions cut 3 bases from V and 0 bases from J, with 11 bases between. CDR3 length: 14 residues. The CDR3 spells CSASVPGMNTEAFF. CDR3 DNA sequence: TGCAGTGCTAGTGTACCAGGGATGAACACTGAAGCTTTCTTT.

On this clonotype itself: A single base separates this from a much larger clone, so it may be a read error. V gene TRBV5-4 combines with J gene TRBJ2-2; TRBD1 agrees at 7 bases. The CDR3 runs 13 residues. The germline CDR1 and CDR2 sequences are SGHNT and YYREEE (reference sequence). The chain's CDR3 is CTSTGANTGELFF. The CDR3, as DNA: TGTACCAGCACAGGGGCGAACACCGGGGAGCTGTTTTTT.

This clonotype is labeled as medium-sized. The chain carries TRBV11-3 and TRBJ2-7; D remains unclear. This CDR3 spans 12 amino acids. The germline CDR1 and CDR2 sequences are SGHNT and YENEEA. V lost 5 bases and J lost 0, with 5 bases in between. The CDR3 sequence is CASSINSYEQYF. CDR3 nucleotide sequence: TGTGCCAGCAGCATTAACTCCTACGAGCAGTACTTC.

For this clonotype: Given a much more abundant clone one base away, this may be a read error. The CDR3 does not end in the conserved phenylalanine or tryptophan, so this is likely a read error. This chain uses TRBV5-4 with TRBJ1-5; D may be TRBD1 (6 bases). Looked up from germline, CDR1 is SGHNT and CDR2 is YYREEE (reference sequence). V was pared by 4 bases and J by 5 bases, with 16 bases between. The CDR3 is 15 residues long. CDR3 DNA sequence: TGTGCCAGCAGCCCGGGGGCAGGGTTGGATCAGCCCCAGCATTCT. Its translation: CASSPGAGLDQPQHS.

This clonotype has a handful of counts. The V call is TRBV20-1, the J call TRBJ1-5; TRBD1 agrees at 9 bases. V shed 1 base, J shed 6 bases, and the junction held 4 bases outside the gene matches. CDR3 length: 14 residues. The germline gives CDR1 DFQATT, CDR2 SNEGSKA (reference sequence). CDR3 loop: CSARGTGAFQPQHF. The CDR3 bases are TGCAGTGCTAGAGGGACAGGGGCCTTTCAGCCCCAGCATTTT.

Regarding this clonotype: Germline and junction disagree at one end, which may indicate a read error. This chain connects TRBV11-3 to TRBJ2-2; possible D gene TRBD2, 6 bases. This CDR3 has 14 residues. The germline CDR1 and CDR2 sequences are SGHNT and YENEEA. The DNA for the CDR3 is TGTACCAGCAGTTTGGAGGGGTACACCGGGGAGCTGTTTTTT. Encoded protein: CTSSLEGYTGELFF.

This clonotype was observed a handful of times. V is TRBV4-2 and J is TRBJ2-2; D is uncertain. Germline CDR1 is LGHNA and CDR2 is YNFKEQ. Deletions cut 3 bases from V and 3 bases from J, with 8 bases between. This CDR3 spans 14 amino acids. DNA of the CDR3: TGTGCCAGCAGCCATCTGAAAGACACCGGGGAGCTGTTTTTT. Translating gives CASSHLKDTGELFF.

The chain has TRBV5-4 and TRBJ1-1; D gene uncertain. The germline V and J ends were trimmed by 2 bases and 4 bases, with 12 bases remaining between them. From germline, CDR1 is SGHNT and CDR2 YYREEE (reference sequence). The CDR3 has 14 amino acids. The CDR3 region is CASSFERAFTEAFF. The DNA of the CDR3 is TGTGCCAGCAGCTTTGAGAGGGCGTTCACTGAAGCTTTCTTT. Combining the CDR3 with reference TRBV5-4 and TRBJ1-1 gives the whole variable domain ETGVTQSPTHLIKTRGQQVTLRCSSQSGHNTVSWYQQALGQGPQFIFQYYREEENGRGNFPPRFSGLQFPNYSSELNVNALELDDSALYLCASSFERAFTEAFFGQGTRLTVV.

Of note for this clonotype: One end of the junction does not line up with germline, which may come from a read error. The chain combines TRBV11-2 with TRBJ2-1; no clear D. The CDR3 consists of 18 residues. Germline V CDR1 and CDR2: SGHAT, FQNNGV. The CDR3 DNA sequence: TGTGCCAGCAGCTTACGCTCCCTTGGCGGCGGTTCCTATAATGAGCAGTTCTTC. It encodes CASSLRSLGGGSYNEQFF.

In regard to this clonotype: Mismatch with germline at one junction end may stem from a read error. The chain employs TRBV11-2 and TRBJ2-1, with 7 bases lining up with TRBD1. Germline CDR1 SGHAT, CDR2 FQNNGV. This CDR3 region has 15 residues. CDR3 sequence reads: CASSSWTGHYNEQFF. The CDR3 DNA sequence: TGTGCCAGTAGCTCCTGGACAGGTCACTACAATGAGCAGTTCTTC.

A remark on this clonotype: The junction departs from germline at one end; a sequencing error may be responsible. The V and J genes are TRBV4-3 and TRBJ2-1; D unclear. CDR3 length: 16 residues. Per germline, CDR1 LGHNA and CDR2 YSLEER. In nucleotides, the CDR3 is TGCGCCAGCGGCCAAGATTATAGGCATGGGTACAATGAGCAGTTCTTC. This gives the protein CASGQDYRHGYNEQFF.

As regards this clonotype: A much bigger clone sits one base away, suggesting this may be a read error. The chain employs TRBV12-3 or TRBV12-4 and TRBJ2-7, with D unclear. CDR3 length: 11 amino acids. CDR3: CASSHTYGQYF. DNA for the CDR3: TGTGCCAGCAGCCACACCTACGGGCAGTACTTC.

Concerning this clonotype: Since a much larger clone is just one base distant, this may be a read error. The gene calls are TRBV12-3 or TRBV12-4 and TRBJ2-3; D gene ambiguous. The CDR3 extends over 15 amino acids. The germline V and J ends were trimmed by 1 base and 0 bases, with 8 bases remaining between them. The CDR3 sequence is CASSLDITSTDTQYF. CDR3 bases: TGTGCCAGCAGTTTAGACATTACCAGCACAGATACGCAGTATTTT.

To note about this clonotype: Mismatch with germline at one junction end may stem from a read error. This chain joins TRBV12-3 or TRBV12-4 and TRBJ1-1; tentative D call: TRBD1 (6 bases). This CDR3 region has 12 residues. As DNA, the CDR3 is TGTGCCAGCAGCTTGGGGGGGCTTGGGGCTTTATTT. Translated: CASSLGGLGALF.

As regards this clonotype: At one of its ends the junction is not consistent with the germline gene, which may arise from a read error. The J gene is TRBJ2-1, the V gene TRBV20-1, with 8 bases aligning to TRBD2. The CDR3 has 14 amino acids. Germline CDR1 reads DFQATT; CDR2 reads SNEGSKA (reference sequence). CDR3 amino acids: CSARTSVGLNEHFF. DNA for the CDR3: TGCAGTGCTAGGACTAGCGTGGGGCTAAATGAGCACTTCTTC.

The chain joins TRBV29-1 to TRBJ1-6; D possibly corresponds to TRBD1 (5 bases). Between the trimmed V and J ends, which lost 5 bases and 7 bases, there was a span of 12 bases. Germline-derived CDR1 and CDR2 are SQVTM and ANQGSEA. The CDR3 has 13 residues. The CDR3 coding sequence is TGCAGCGTTACGTGGGACCCGAATTCACCCCTCCACTTT. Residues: CSVTWDPNSPLHF.

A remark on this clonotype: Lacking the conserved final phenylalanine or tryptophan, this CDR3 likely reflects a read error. CDR3 DNA: TGTACCAGCGGATTTCGGCAGGACGAGCAGTTCATC. It is translated as CTSGFRQDEQFI. The chain has TRBV11-2 and TRBJ2-1; possibly TRBD2 for D (5 bases). Germline V gene data show CDR1 as SGHAT and CDR2 as FQNNGV. The CDR3 spans 12 residues.

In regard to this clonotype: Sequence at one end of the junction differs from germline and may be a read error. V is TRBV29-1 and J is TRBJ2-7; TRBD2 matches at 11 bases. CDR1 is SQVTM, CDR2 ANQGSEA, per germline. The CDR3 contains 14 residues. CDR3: CTVETSGGPGEQYF. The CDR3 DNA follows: TGCACCGTCGAAACTAGCGGGGGTCCCGGCGAGCAGTATTTC.